The T cell receptor beta chain under discussion was sequenced for a study of blood T cells in healthy people across ages. About the research overall: Through template switching, about one barcoded beta molecule was captured per two T cells, as measured in model experiments.

Using a J-beta primer mix together with a sample-barcoded 5' primer, a second PCR was run for roughly 6 to 11 cycles. TCRdb re-derived calls from the 5' RACE reads in MiXCR, one entry per CDR3 protein. The table lists about 940,000 distinct CDR3 sequences, roughly 48% of them singletons. V gave up 6 bases and J gave up 1 base, with 12 bases separating them. Germline CDR1 reads MNHNY; CDR2 reads SVGAGI (reference sequence). CDR3 size: 14 residues. The table lists this clonotype with a count of one. This TCR was sampled from a man aged 30-40 years in good health. The gene calls are TRBV6-6 and TRBJ1-1, with a possible D match to TRBD1 (6 bases). Sample: blood. Written as DNA, the CDR3 is TGTGCCAGCAGGCCCCGACAGGCGAACACTGAAGCTTTCTTT. Protein: CASRPRQANTEAFF.